This entry features one T cell receptor (beta chain) sequence. This sample was taken from a study of blood T cell repertoires in COVID-19. Study in general: The analysed material was cDNA or gDNA that came from T cells, B-cell-depleted T cells, or PBMCs.

The CDR3 sequence is 15 residues long. Germline CDR1 and CDR2: SNHLY and FYNNEI. The V gene end was trimmed by 1 base and the J gene end by 6 bases; junction bases not matched to a gene: 8. Sequencing used immunoSEQ multiplex PCR; TCRdb keeps in-frame clones, though not all of them. The table lists tens of thousands of clones, about 80% of them singletons. J is TRBJ2-5 and V is TRBV2; TRBD2 matches 7 bases. Sequencing was performed on peripheral blood. The receptor was isolated from a man between 60 and 75 years old with active or convalescent COVID-19. The CDR3 region has the DNA TGTGCCAGCAGTGAAGTGGGGGGGTTGGAAAAGACCCAGTACTTC. This sequence encodes CASSEVGGLEKTQYF.